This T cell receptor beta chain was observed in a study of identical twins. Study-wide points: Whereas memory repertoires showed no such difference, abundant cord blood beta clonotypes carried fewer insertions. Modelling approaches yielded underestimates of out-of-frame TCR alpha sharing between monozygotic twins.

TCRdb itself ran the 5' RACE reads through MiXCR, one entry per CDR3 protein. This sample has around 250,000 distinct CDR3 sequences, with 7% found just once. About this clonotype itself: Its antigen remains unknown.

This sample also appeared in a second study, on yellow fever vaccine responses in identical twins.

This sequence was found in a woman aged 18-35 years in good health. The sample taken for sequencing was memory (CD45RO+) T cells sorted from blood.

DNA of the CDR3: TGTGCCAGCAGCTCCCAGGGGGCGCGAGGTGATTCACCCCTCCACTTT. Protein product: CASSSQGARGDSPLHF. The gene calls are TRBV9 and TRBJ1-6; TRBD1 matches at 8 bases. This CDR3 has 16 residues. The V segment lost 4 bases and the J segment 8 bases; nucleotides outside the gene matches: 11. CDR1 is SGDLS, CDR2 YYNGEE, per germline. The full variable domain, completed using reference TRBV9 and TRBJ1-6, is DSGVTQTPKHLITATGQRVTLRCSPRSGDLSVYWYQQSLDQGLQFLIQYYNGEERAKGNILERFSAQQFPDLHSELNLSSLELGDSALYFCASSSQGARGDSPLHFGNGTRLTVT.